Detailed here is one T cell receptor (beta chain). The sample originates from a study of cytomegalovirus exposure and HLA in healthy donors. Germline lookup yields CDR1 SGHAT and CDR2 FQNNGV. The V gene lost 5 bases and the J gene lost 0 bases, with 16 bases spanning the gap. The CDR3 extends over 16 amino acids. With 60 Vbeta and 13 Jbeta primers, the PCR was carried out. TCRdb's table, derived via immunoSEQ multiplex PCR, lists solely in-frame clones and lacks some. The data show about 160,000 clones, 85% seen once. This chain uses TRBV11-2 with TRBJ1-1; TRBD1 is a possible D gene (6 bases). This sequence was found in a man aged 18-30 years in good health and CMV-seropositive. The specimen sequenced was PBMCs. The CDR3: CASSPGGARMNTEAFF. The CDR3 DNA reads as TGTGCCAGCAGCCCGGGGGGGGCCAGAATGAACACTGAAGCTTTCTTT.